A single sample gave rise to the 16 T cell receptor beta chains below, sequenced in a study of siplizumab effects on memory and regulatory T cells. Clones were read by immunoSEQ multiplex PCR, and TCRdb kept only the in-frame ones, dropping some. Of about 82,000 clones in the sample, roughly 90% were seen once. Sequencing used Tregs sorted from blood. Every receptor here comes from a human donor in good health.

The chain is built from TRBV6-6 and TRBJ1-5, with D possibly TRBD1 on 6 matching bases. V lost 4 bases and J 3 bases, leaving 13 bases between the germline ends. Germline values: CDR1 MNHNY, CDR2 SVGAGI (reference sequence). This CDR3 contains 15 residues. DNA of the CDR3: TGTGCCAGCAGTTCCGGGACACCAAACAATCAGCCCCAGCATTTT. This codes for CASSSGTPNNQPQHF.

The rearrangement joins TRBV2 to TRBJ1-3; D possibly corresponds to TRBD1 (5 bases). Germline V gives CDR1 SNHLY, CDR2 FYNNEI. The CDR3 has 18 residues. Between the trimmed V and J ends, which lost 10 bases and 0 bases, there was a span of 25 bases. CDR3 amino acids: CAINTRTHPGSSGNTIYF. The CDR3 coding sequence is TGTGCCATTAATACCAGGACACACCCTGGATCCTCTGGAAACACCATATATTTT.

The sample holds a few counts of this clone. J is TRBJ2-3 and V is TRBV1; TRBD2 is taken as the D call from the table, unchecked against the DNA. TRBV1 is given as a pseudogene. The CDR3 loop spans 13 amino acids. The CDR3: CTSSQDLVDTQYF. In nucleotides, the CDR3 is TGCACCAGCAGCCAAGATCTTGTAGATACGCAGTATTTT.

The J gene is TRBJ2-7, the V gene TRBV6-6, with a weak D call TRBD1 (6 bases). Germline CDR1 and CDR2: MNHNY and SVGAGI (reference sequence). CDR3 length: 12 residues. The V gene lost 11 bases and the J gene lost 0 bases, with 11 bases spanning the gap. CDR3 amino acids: CAVRDTSYEQYF. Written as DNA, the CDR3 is TGTGCCGTCCGGGACACCTCCTACGAGCAGTACTTC.

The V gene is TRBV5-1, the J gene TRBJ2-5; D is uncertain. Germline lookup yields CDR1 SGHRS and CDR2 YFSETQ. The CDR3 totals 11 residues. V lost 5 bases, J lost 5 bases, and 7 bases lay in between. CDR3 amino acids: CASRGWETQYF. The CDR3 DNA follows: TGCGCCAGCAGAGGTTGGGAGACCCAGTACTTC.

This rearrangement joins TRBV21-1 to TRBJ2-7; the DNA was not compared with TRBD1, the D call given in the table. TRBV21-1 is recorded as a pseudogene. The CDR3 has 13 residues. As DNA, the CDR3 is TGTGCCAGAGGAGGGGACAGGGACTACGAGCAGTACTTC. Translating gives CARGGDRDYEQYF.

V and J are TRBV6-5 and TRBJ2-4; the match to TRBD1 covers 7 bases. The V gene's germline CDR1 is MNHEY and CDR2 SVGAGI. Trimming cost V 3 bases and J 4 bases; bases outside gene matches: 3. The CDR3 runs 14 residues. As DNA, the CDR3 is TGTGCCAGCAGTTATCAGGGGGAGAAAAACATTCAGTACTTC. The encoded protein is CASSYQGEKNIQYF.

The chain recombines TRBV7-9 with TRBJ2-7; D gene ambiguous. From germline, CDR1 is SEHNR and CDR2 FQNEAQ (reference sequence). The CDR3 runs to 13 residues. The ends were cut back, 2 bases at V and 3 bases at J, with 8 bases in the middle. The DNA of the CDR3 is TGTGCCAGCAGCTTATCGGATCTCTACGAGCAGTACTTC. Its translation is CASSLSDLYEQYF.

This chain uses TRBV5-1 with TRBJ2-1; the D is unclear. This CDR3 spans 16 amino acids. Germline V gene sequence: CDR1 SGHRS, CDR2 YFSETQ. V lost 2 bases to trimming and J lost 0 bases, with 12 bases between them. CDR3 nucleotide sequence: TGCGCCAGCAGCTTTTTTAACTACACCTCCTACAATGAGCAGTTCTTC. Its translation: CASSFFNYTSYNEQFF.

CDR3 sequence reads: CASTLQGRNTEAFF. Written as DNA, the CDR3 is TGCGCCAGCACATTACAGGGAAGGAACACTGAAGCTTTCTTT. The rearrangement uses TRBV5-1 and TRBJ1-1, with D tentatively TRBD1 (6 bases). Germline loops: CDR1 SGHRS, CDR2 YFSETQ. V was clipped by 6 bases and J by 1 base, with 13 bases between them. The CDR3 has 14 residues.

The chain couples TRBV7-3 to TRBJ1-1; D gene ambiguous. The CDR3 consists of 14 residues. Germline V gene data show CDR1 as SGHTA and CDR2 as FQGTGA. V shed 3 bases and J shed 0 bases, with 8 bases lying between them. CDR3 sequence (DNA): TGTGCCAGCAGCTTTGACTGGATGAACACTGAAGCTTTCTTT. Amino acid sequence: CASSFDWMNTEAFF.

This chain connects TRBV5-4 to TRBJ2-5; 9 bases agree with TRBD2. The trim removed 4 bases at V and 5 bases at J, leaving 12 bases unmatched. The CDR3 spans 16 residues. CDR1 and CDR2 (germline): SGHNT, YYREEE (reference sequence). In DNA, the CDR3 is TGTGCCAGCAGCCAAACTCGGGGTAGCGGGGGCGAGACCCAGTACTTC. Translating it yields CASSQTRGSGGETQYF.

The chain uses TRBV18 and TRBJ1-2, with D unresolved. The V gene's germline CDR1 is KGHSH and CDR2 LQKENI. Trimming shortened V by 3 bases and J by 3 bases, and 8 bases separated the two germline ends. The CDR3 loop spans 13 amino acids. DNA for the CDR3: TGTGCCAGCTCACCTTTCCAGGACTATGGCTACACCTTC. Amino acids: CASSPFQDYGYTF.

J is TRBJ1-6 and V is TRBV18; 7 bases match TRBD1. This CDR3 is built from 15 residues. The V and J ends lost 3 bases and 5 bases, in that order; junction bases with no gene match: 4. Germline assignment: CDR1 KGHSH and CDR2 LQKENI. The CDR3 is CASSPVRGDNSPLHF. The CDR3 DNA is TGTGCCAGCTCACCGGTCAGGGGGGATAATTCACCCCTCCACTTT.

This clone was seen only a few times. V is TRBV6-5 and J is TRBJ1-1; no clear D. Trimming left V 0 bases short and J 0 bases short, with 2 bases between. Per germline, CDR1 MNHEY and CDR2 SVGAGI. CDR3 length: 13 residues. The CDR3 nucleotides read TGTGCCAGCAGTTACTCATTGAACACTGAAGCTTTCTTT. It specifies CASSYSLNTEAFF.

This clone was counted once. Here the CDR3 reads CASSLGDRTSTNSPLHF. CDR3 nucleotides: TGTGCCAGCAGCTTAGGTGACAGGACTTCTACTAATTCACCCCTCCACTTT. The chain couples TRBV7-9 to TRBJ1-6, with D possibly being TRBD1 (6 bases). CDR1 is SEHNR and CDR2 is FQNEAQ in the germline V gene (reference sequence). The V gene lost 1 base and the J gene lost 6 bases, with 16 bases spanning the gap. The CDR3 has 17 residues.